This record covers a single TCR beta chain. Patients at the Seattle site were enrolled during active infection and followed longitudinally. As originally analysed: The assay estimated nucleated cells by amplifying reference gene primers. The table came from immunoSEQ multiplex PCR; TCRdb's copy has only in-frame clones and leaves some out. The V and J calls and clone size are taken from that table; D and trimming were inferred from the DNA. This sample has around 470,000 clones; 80% to 90% occur once, and the top ten carry around 0.95%. The sample comes from a study of blood T cell repertoires in COVID-19. Study summary: Samples of COVID-19 (acute and convalescent) were obtained from the United States, Italy and Spain. From T cells, B-cell-depleted T cells, or PBMCs came the material, which was cDNA or gDNA.

This CDR3 contains 14 residues. V was pared by 5 bases and J by 0 bases, with 10 bases between. Germline assignment: CDR1 LGHDT and CDR2 YNNKEL (reference sequence). Specimen: peripheral blood. The chain recombines TRBV3-1 (or the pseudogene TRBV3-2) with TRBJ1-1, with D tentatively TRBD1 (5 bases). The sequence derives from a man younger than 30 with COVID-19, enrolled during active disease. Written as DNA, the CDR3 is TGTGCCAGCAGCGATACAGGAATGAACACTGAAGCTTTCTTT. This sequence encodes CASSDTGMNTEAFF.